The clone carrying this T cell receptor (beta chain) was seen just once. Antigen specificity is unknown. Produced via immunoSEQ multiplex PCR; TCRdb's table is partial and in-frame only. The sample carries about 150,000 clones, about 80% recorded once. This entry is derived from a study of cytomegalovirus exposure and HLA in healthy donors. The donors were part of the approximately 120-subject validation cohort, which stood apart from the approximately 670-subject first cohort. Per germline, CDR1 SGDLS and CDR2 YYNGEE. Trimming pared 3 bases from V and 3 bases from J, leaving 16 bases between. The CDR3 has 15 amino acids. Regarding the study as a whole: Reportedly, cytomegalovirus status was diagnosed with high sensitivity and specificity. Subsequent analysis of the 110 or so validation repertoires found a tendency for first-cohort TCR clusters to co-occur. Specificity of three CMV-associated chains for CMV antigens was verified in vitro.

The TCR originated in a man younger than 45 in good health and CMV-seropositive. The chain carries TRBV9 and TRBJ2-7, with a weak D call TRBD2 (5 bases). The specimen sequenced was PBMCs. The CDR3 bases are TGTGCCAGCAGCGCCGAAGAGGCTAGCTTCTACGAGCAGTACTTC. Its translation: CASSAEEASFYEQYF.